These 4 T cell receptor beta chains originate from one sample sequenced in a study of T cell clonality in common variable immunodeficiency. TCRdb's table, derived via immunoSEQ multiplex PCR, lists solely in-frame clones and lacks some. This sample has some 38,000 clones and no singletons, with around 3.1% in the ten largest. Source material: peripheral blood mononuclear cells. The receptors here all came from a person aged 18-70 years in good health.

This clone appeared many times. The read stops 3 residues short of the end of the CDR3; the missing end is completed from the germline J gene. V is TRBV7-9 and J is TRBJ1-2, with a weak D call TRBD1 (5 bases). The V gene lost 1 base and the J gene lost 6 bases, with 12 bases spanning the gap. This CDR3 comprises 14 residues. Germline-derived CDR1 and CDR2 are SEHNR and FQNEAQ (reference sequence). The CDR3 loop is CASSLEGYFNGYTF. The CDR3 DNA, read in part, is TGTGCCAGCAGCTTAGAGGGGTATTTCAATGGC.

This clone was counted many times. Read coverage stops 3 residues before the CDR3 terminus; the germline J gene supplies the remainder. The V and J genes are TRBV30 and TRBJ2-7, with D unresolved. The length of the CDR3 is 13 residues. Germline CDR1 and CDR2: GTSNPN and SVGIG (reference sequence). The V end was cut by 4 bases, the J end by 3 bases, with 13 bases between. The sequenced CDR3 bases are TGTGCCTGGAACGGGTTGGGTCTCTACGAG. Protein: CAWNGLGLYE. The whole CDR3 is CAWNGLGLYEQYF.

This clone was found a few times. The read terminates 3 residues ahead of where the CDR3 ends, so the germline J gene completes it. This chain links TRBV7-8 with TRBJ1-5; the match to TRBD1 covers 7 bases. Germline trimming cut 5 bases from V and 4 bases from J; bases unmatched to any gene: 8. The CDR3 consists of 15 residues. Germline-derived CDR1 and CDR2 are SGHVS and FQNEAQ. CDR3 in amino acids: CASSPKGAENQPQHF. Partial CDR3 DNA: TGTGCCAGCAGCCCCAAGGGGGCCGAAAATCAGCCC. The complete variable domain, with remaining parts taken from reference TRBV7-8 and TRBJ1-5, reads GAGVSQSPRYKVAKRGQDVALRCDPISGHVSLFWYQQALGQGPEFLTYFQNEAQLDKSGLPSDRFFAERPEGSVSTLKIQRTQQEDSAVYLCASSPKGAENQPQHFGDGTRLSIL.

This clone was observed a few times. The CDR3 goes on 3 residues after the read ends, and that part is filled in from the germline J gene. V gene TRBV7-4 combines with J gene TRBJ1-4; 10 bases match TRBD1. Germline V gene lookup returns CDR1 SGHVT and CDR2 SQSDAQ. The V and J ends lost 5 bases and 0 bases, in that order; junction bases with no gene match: 9. CDR3 length: 18 residues. CDR3 DNA, as far as it was read: TGTGCCAGCAGCCCGAGGACAGGGGGGACGCCAACTAATGAAAAA. Its translation is CASSPRTGGTPTNEK. The full CDR3 is CASSPRTGGTPTNEKLFF. Filled out from reference TRBV7-4 and TRBJ1-4, the complete variable domain reads GAGVSQSPRYKVAKRGRDVALRCDSISGHVTLYWYRQTLGQGSEVLTYSQSDAQRDKSGRPSGRFSAERPERSVSTLKIQRTEQGDSAVYLCASSPRTGGTPTNEKLFFGSGTQLSVL.